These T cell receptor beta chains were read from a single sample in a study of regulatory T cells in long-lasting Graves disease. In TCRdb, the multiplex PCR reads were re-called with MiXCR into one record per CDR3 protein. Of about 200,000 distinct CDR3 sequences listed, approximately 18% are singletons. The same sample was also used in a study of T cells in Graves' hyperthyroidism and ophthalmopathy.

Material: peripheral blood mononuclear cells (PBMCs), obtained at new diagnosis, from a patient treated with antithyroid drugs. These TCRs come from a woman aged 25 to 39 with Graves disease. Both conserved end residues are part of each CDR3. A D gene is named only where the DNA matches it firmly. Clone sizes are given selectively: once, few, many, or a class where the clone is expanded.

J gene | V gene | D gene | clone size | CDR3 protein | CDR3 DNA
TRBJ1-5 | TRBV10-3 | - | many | CAIGDSNQPQHF | TGTGCCATCGGGGACAGCAATCAGCCCCAGCATTTT
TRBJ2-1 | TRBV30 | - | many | CACGGNEQFF | TGTGCCTGCGGCGGCAATGAGCAGTTCTTC
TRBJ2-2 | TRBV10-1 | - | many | CATSRDSRNTGELFF | TGCGCCACCTCCAGGGACTCCAGGAACACCGGGGAGCTGTTTTTT
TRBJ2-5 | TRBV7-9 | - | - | CASTPGRETQYF | TGTGCCAGCACCCCCGGCAGGGAGACCCAGTACTTC
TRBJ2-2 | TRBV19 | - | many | CASSPFAGPTGELFF | TGTGCCAGTAGCCCCTTTGCAGGGCCCACCGGGGAGCTGTTTTTT
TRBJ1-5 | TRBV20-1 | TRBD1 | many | CSAGGLDRVNQPQHF | TGCAGTGCTGGCGGCCTCGACAGGGTTAATCAGCCCCAGCATTTT
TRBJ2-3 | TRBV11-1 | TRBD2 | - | CASSRLAGTDTQYF | TGTGCCAGCAGCCGGCTAGCGGGGACAGATACGCAGTATTTT
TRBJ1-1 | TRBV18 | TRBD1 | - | CASSRQGMNTQAFF | TGTGCCAGCTCCCGACAGGGGATGAACACTCAGGCTTTCTTT
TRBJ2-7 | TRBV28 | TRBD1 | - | CASSLDRDPSYEQYF | TGTGCCAGCAGTTTGGACAGGGACCCGTCCTACGAGCAGTACTTC
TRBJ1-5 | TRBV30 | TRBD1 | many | CAWAGQGDNQPQHF | TGTGCCTGGGCTGGACAGGGGGACAATCAGCCCCAGCATTTT
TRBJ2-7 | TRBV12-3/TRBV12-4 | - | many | CASSSAGQPSYEQYF | TGTGCCAGCAGCTCCGCAGGACAGCCCTCGTACGAGCAGTACTTC
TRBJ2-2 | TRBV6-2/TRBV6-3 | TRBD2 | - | CASSYVGTSGRASAGELFF | TGTGCCAGCAGTTACGTGGGGACTAGCGGGAGGGCCAGCGCCGGGGAGCTGTTTTTT
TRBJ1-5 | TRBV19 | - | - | CASSTDRRNQPQHF | TGTGCCAGTAGTACCGACAGGAGAAATCAGCCCCAGCATTTT
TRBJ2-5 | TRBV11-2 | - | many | CASSHGGETQYF | TGTGCCAGCAGCCACGGGGGAGAGACCCAGTACTTC
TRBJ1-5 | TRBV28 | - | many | CAIGGGGNQPQHF | TGTGCCATCGGAGGCGGGGGCAATCAGCCCCAGCATTTT
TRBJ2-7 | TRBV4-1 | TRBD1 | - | CASSLWTGRTSSSYEQYF | TGCGCCAGCAGCCTCTGGACAGGGAGGACGTCGAGCTCCTACGAGCAGTACTTC
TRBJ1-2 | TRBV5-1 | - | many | CASSLEEGSEGYGYTF | TGCGCCAGCAGCTTGGAAGAGGGCTCGGAAGGCTATGGCTACACCTTC
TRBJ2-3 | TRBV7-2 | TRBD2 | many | CASSLSGVGGTQYF | TGTGCCAGCAGCCTTAGCGGGGTAGGGGGTACGCAGTATTTT
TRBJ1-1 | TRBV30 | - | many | CAWSVRGGNTEAFF | TGTGCCTGGAGTGTACGTGGGGGGAACACTGAAGCTTTCTTT
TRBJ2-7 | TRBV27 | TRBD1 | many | CASSPGQGPLEQYF | TGTGCCAGCAGTCCGGGACAGGGGCCCCTCGAGCAGTACTTC
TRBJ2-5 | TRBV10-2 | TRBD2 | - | CASSLAGPFETQYF | TGCGCCAGCAGTCTAGCGGGGCCCTTTGAGACCCAGTACTTC
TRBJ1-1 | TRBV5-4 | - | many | CATGAPDTEAFF | TGTGCCACCGGGGCACCAGACACTGAAGCTTTCTTT
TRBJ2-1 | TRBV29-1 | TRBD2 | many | CSVVGLAGGSSYNEQFF | TGCAGCGTTGTCGGCCTAGCGGGAGGAAGCTCCTACAATGAGCAGTTCTTC